This paragraph covers one T cell receptor beta chain sequence. CD45RO-negative, CCR7-positively selected cells formed the naive CD8 fraction, excluding terminally differentiated effector memory CD45RA+ cells. The sample belongs to a study of shared clonotypes between healthy human individuals. Overall study context: Those who served as donors were a couple of women and a few men between the ages of 18 and 49.

The CDR3 has 12 amino acids. The germline V gene encodes CDR1 SQVTM and CDR2 ANQGSEA. The V end lost 4 bases, the J end lost 5 bases, and 11 bases lay between the germline ends. Sequencing was performed with immunoSEQ multiplex PCR; in TCRdb, only in-frame clones are kept and a portion is missing. The sample lists over 2,000,000 clones, roughly 93% occurring once. Sequenced: naive CD8+ T cells from PBMCs. V usage is TRBV29-1 and J usage is TRBJ1-2, with D unresolved. The receptor was isolated from a man between 18 and 29 years old in good health. Some clones in this sample may be carry-over from other donors' samples. The CDR3 DNA sequence: TGCAGCGTTGTCGGCCACCGATATGGCTACACCTTC. This codes for CSVVGHRYGYTF.